This record looks at one T cell receptor beta chain sequence and its context. The CDR3 sequence is 12 residues long. Germline values: CDR1 SEHNR, CDR2 FQNEAQ (reference sequence). The V and J ends lost 5 bases and 6 bases, in that order; junction bases with no gene match: 3. This record comes from a study of control samples from healthy donors and cancer patients. Sequencing was performed with immunoSEQ multiplex PCR; in TCRdb, only in-frame clones are kept and a portion is missing. Of about 170,000 clones detected, approximately 91% appear once; the ten largest clones hold about 2.1%. The sequenced material came from blood. The TCR was taken from a woman between 35 and 50 years old in good health. This sequence joins TRBV7-9 and TRBJ2-7, with 8 bases aligning to TRBD1. This CDR3 is CASSTDRAEQYF. In nucleotides, the CDR3 is TGTGCCAGCAGCACGGACAGGGCCGAGCAGTACTTC.